In its sample, the clone carrying this T cell receptor beta chain was seen a few times. Its antigen is unknown. The data originate from a study of T-cell memory formation after mild COVID-19. This CDR3 contains 12 residues. Germline V gene sequence: CDR1 WSHSY, CDR2 SAAADI. V lost 2 bases and J 3 bases, leaving 4 bases between the germline ends. TCRdb passed the 5' RACE reads through MiXCR, listing each CDR3 protein once. The repertoire holds approximately 400,000 distinct CDR3 sequences, with more than 15% as singletons. General observations from the study: Clones that shrank (day 15 to 85) were balanced CD4/CD8, whereas later expanders leaned CD4+. Chiefly within CM and EM were the contracting CD4+ clones; CD8+ ones were within EMRA.

This TCR was recovered from a man between 18 and 29 years old who had mild COVID-19 (a few samples of this study predate the infection). Cell type and time point are not known. The source material was PBMCs or a T cell subset sorted from them (not recorded which). The chain links TRBV10-2 to TRBJ2-5, with D unresolved. The CDR3 DNA is TGCGCCAGCAGTGAGCAGAAAGAGACCCAGTACTTC. Amino acids: CASSEQKETQYF.